The sequence of this T cell receptor beta chain was determined in a study of PD-1 blockade in classical Hodgkin lymphoma. General study findings and limits: The study reported lower baseline TCR diversity in newly diagnosed patients than in healthy donors.

Measured with immunoSEQ multiplex PCR; TCRdb has only the in-frame clones, and not every one. The table has 25,000 to 30,000 clones, 71% seen once. The CDR3 runs to 15 residues. With 0 bases removed from V and 5 bases from J, the gap between germline ends came to 12 bases. The germline CDR1 and CDR2 sequences are SGHRS and YFSETQ. Brentuximab vedotin exposure varied, and every patient relapsed after autologous stem cell transplantation. This clone was counted a single time. Its cognate antigen is unknown. The sequenced sample was peripheral blood mononuclear cells (PBMCs), obtained before the second cycle of nivolumab. The sequence was obtained from a human donor with classical Hodgkin lymphoma. The chain recombines TRBV5-1 with TRBJ2-1; D might be TRBD2 (7 bases). CDR3 in DNA: TGCGCCAGCAGCTTGGACGGGGGGCCGCACAATGAGCAGTTCTTC. Its translation: CASSLDGGPHNEQFF.